This T cell receptor (beta chain) was sequenced for a study of cytotoxic CD8 clonotypes in ibrutinib-treated CLL. Whole-study context: Outcomes included approximately 24 partial and 2 complete responses; after median roughly 71 months, roughly 14 stayed remitted and roughly twelve progressed.

Target depth was 1 in 200,000 to 1 in 1 million T cells, about 10x per clonotype. Here immunoSEQ multiplex PCR was the method, and the copy in TCRdb shows in-frame clones only, minus some. The repertoire holds over 70,000 clones, with just over 85% as singletons. This CDR3 region has 15 residues. V was cut by 4 bases and J by 7 bases, with 17 bases left in between. Germline V gene data show CDR1 as SQVTM and CDR2 as ANQGSEA. The TCR originated in a human donor with chronic lymphocytic leukemia. The chain joins TRBV29-1 to TRBJ1-6, with a possible D match to TRBD1 (5 bases). This material consisted of PBMCs, taken before ibrutinib treatment. The CDR3 spells CSVVVGEVGNSPLHF. The CDR3, as DNA: TGCAGCGTTGTCGTAGGGGAGGTCGGCAATTCACCCCTCCACTTT.